This is a list of T cell receptor beta chains from one sample in a study of read filtering for tumor transcriptome and immune sequencing. TCRdb itself ran the reads through MiXCR, one entry per CDR3 protein. Of around 130,000 distinct CDR3 sequences listed, 13% are singletons. Sequences were obtained from a population of CD138-negative cells sorted from bone marrow. Receptors were obtained from a donor aged 40 or over with multiple myeloma. Both conserved end residues are part of each CDR3. D genes are given only for firm matches. Size values are once, few and many counts, or a class for expanded clones, and some rows have none.

D	length	J	V	size	CDR3	DNA
-	14	TRBJ1-4	TRBV4-1	many	CASSQNREREKLFF	TGCGCCAGCAGCCAAAACAGGGAACGAGAAAAACTGTTTTTT
-	15	TRBJ1-6	TRBV20-1	many	CSASNPISYNSPLHF	TGCAGTGCTAGTAACCCCATCTCCTATAATTCACCCCTCCACTTT
-	15	TRBJ1-1	TRBV24-1	-	CATSAGTPDRTEAFF	TGTGCCACCAGTGCCGGAACCCCGGATCGAACTGAAGCTTTCTTT
-	14	TRBJ2-7	TRBV29-1	-	CSARADGGHYQQYF	TGCAGCGCCAGGGCGGACGGAGGGCACTACCAGCAGTACTTC
TRBD2	14	TRBJ2-7	TRBV20-1	-	CSALDREGRYEQYF	TGCAGTGCTTTAGATCGGGAGGGCCGCTACGAGCAGTACTTC
TRBD1	13	TRBJ1-1	TRBV18	many	CASSPDRDIGAFF	TGTGCCAGCTCACCAGACAGGGACATTGGGGCTTTCTTT
-	15	TRBJ2-5	TRBV6-6	once	CASSYRTETQVTQYF	TGTGCCAGCAGTTATCGTACGGAGACCCAAGTGACCCAGTACTTC
-	15	TRBJ2-5	TRBV6-5	many	CASSYDWGVQETQYF	TGTGCCAGCAGTTACGATTGGGGGGTCCAAGAGACCCAGTACTTC
-	13	TRBJ2-7	TRBV20-1	many	CSARGPEDYEQYF	TGCAGTGCTAGAGGGCCCGAGGATTACGAGCAGTACTTC
-	16	TRBJ2-7	TRBV19	many	CASSATGRPSLEEQYF	TGTGCCAGTAGTGCGACGGGACGACCCTCTCTAGAGGAGCAGTACTTC
TRBD2	18	TRBJ2-1	TRBV5-6	many	CASSPAGGRGRRYNEQFF	TGTGCCAGCAGCCCCGCGGGGGGGAGGGGGCGTAGGTACAATGAGCAGTTCTTC
-	12	TRBJ2-1	TRBV7-2	many	CASSYRGNEQFF	TGTGCCAGCAGCTATAGGGGGAATGAGCAGTTCTTC
-	13	TRBJ2-1	TRBV13	-	CASSLVGGRESFF	TGTGCCAGCAGCTTAGTTGGGGGGCGGGAGTCGTTCTTC
-	17	TRBJ2-1	TRBV4-1	-	CASSQDPRQDSYNEQFF	TGCGCCAGCAGCCAAGATCCCCGACAGGACTCCTACAATGAGCAGTTCTTC
-	12	TRBJ2-5	TRBV7-9	many	CASSLIEETQYF	TGTGCCAGCAGCTTAATCGAAGAGACCCAGTACTTC
-	15	TRBJ2-2	TRBV7-9	-	CASSVRPYAAGELFF	TGTGCCAGCAGCGTCAGACCCTATGCAGCCGGGGAGCTGTTTTTT
-	16	TRBJ2-7	TRBV7-6	many	CASSLVPGQSSYEQYF	TGTGCCAGCAGCTTAGTCCCGGGACAAAGCTCCTACGAGCAGTACTTC
-	16	TRBJ2-1	TRBV20-1	many	CSARDGGLEGLNEQFF	TGCAGTGCTAGAGATGGTGGGTTGGAGGGCCTCAATGAGCAGTTCTTC
-	14	TRBJ2-5	TRBV24-1	many	CATSDPLYQETQYF	TGTGCCACCAGTGATCCACTATACCAAGAGACCCAGTACTTC
TRBD2	12	TRBJ2-7	TRBV29-1	few	CSVRAGGYEQYF	TGCAGCGTGCGCGCCGGGGGGTACGAGCAGTACTTC
TRBD1	16	TRBJ2-2	TRBV6-1	-	CASSPIQGSNTGELFF	TGTGCCAGCAGCCCTATACAGGGGTCGAACACCGGGGAGCTGTTTTTT
TRBD2	16	TRBJ2-1	TRBV4-2	many	CASSQLSGSSYNEQFF	TGTGCCAGCAGCCAGCTTAGCGGGAGTTCCTACAATGAGCAGTTCTTC
TRBD1	15	TRBJ1-5	TRBV5-6	-	CASSLGQGNNQPQHF	TGTGCCAGCAGTCTAGGACAGGGAAACAATCAGCCCCAGCATTTT
-	14	TRBJ2-1	TRBV20-1	many	CSASGASSYNEQFF	TGCAGTGCCTCAGGGGCAAGCTCCTACAATGAGCAGTTCTTC
TRBD2	17	TRBJ2-1	TRBV20-1	many	CSASRLAGGTSRNEQFF	TGCAGTGCTAGCCGATTAGCGGGAGGGACCTCACGGAATGAGCAGTTCTTC
-	16	TRBJ2-5	TRBV19	few	CASSSLEMGGRETQYF	TGTGCCAGTAGTAGTTTGGAGATGGGTGGGAGGGAGACCCAGTACTTC
TRBD2	16	TRBJ2-1	TRBV10-2	many	CASSEWGLAGAIMQFF	TGCGCCAGCAGTGAATGGGGACTAGCGGGAGCTATTATGCAGTTCTTC
TRBD2	17	TRBJ2-5	TRBV29-1	many	CSVENPQLAGYQETQYF	TGCAGCGTTGAAAATCCCCAGCTAGCGGGGTACCAAGAGACCCAGTACTTC